Sequencing of this T cell receptor beta chain was carried out in a study of identical twins. The CDR3 totals 15 residues. Germline CDR1 is MGHRA and CDR2 is YSYEKL. J was trimmed by 3 bases and V by 4 bases; bases with no gene match: 4. TCRdb reanalysed the 5' RACE reads using MiXCR and keeps one entry per CDR3 protein. The sample comprises about 220,000 distinct CDR3 sequences, over 5% of which are singletons, and about 15% rests with the top ten. These same records also appear under a second study, on T cells expressing NK-cell markers. As reported in that work: The TCR beta repertoires were obtained from sorted CD3+CD56+NKG2C+, CD3+CD56+NKG2C- and CD3+CD56-NKG2C+ T cells.

Sequenced sample: CD8+ T cells sorted from blood. This receptor was taken from a woman between 18 and 29 years old in good health. The V and J genes are TRBV4-1 and TRBJ1-5; 9 bases are shared with TRBD1. CDR3 coding DNA: TGCGCCAGCAGCCCCGGACAGGGGCACAATCAGCCCCAGCATTTT. Its translation is CASSPGQGHNQPQHF.